What follows describes a single T cell receptor (beta chain). Its specificity is not known. The data stem from a study of CD8 T cells in ankylosing spondylitis. Study findings and constraints: Seemingly characteristic of ankylosing spondylitis blood was a TCR beta motif consisting of about 8 highly homologous variants.

Germline V gene sequence: CDR1 SGHNT, CDR2 YENEEA. Trimming removed 1 base at V and 6 bases at J, with 9 bases between. The CDR3 length is 13 residues. TCRdb passed the 5' RACE reads through MiXCR, listing each CDR3 protein once. The sample has 220,000 or so distinct CDR3 sequences; around 17% are singletons. The rearrangement links TRBV11-3 to TRBJ1-1; perhaps TRBD1 as D (6 bases). Sequenced: blood, either unsorted or a sorted T cell fraction (not recorded which). The receptor was derived from a male donor with ankylosing spondylitis. This CDR3 is CASSLGAGAEAFF. The CDR3 nucleotides read TGTGCCAGCAGCTTAGGGGCAGGGGCTGAAGCTTTCTTT.